The subject of this entry is one T cell receptor beta chain. Germline V CDR1 and CDR2: SGDLS, YYNGEE. The CDR3 runs 15 residues. V was clipped by 0 bases and J by 14 bases; unmatched bases: 8. In the source study's methods: From reference gene primer amplification, estimates of nucleated cell counts were derived. Clones were sequenced by immunoSEQ multiplex PCR, and TCRdb holds only the in-frame ones, with some missing. From that table come the V and J calls and clone size; the DNA was used to work out D and trimming. The sample shows 120,000 or so clones, about 85% of them seen only once. The source of the sample is a study of blood T cell repertoires in COVID-19. At the level of the study: Acute and convalescent COVID-19 samples came from the United States, Italy and Spain. The cDNA or gDNA used as material had been derived from T cells, B-cell-depleted T cells, or PBMCs.

The chain has TRBV9 and TRBJ2-1; 13 nucleotides align to TRBD2. Sequences were obtained from peripheral blood. The source of this sequence is a woman older than 75 with acute or convalescent COVID-19. CDR3 region: CASSVELAGGPGKFF. CDR3 sequence (DNA): TGTGCCAGCAGCGTAGAACTAGCGGGGGGGCCGGGCAAGTTCTTC.